This T cell receptor (beta chain) comes out of a study of cytomegalovirus exposure and HLA in healthy donors. Study information: The study placed about 86% of its approximately 380 genotyped donors in the Caucasian-associated ancestry cluster. Whole-study findings and limits: It was reported in a later analysis that an Asian-associated ancestry cluster showed fewer N-insertions than the roughly 620-donor mean. Earlier analysis found most TCR beta V segments productive about 87% or about 30% of the time. Cytomegalovirus status was reportedly diagnosed by the classifier with high sensitivity and specificity.

PCR primers comprised 60 Vbeta and 13 Jbeta primers. The repertoire was sequenced with immunoSEQ multiplex PCR; TCRdb's copy has only in-frame clones and lacks some. The data show 75,000 to 95,000 clones, almost 85% seen once. This clone has only a few counts. Its cognate antigen is unknown. Germline lookup yields CDR1 PRHDT and CDR2 FYEKMQ (reference sequence). The CDR3 contains 15 residues. V shed 3 bases and J shed 6 bases, with 17 bases lying between them. Sequencing was done on a sample of PBMCs. The sequence derives from a woman under 30 in good health and CMV-seropositive. The chain has TRBV13 and TRBJ1-1; D might be TRBD1 (5 bases). The CDR3 nucleotides are TGTGCCAGCAGCTTCTGGGGCGGAAGAAAGGCTGAAGCTTTCTTT. Amino acids: CASSFWGGRKAEAFF.